The 21 T cell receptor beta chains presented below share a single source sample, sequenced in a study of cytomegalovirus exposure and HLA in healthy donors. With 60 Vbeta and 13 Jbeta primers, the PCR was carried out. Produced via immunoSEQ multiplex PCR; TCRdb's table is partial and in-frame only. The table includes 150,000 to 200,000 clones, approximately 80% detected once. Sequencing was performed on PBMCs. The receptors here all came from a woman aged 25 to 45 in good health and CMV-seronegative.

The sample holds a few counts of this clone. The genes are TRBV7-9 and TRBJ1-1; 9 positions agree with TRBD1. After removal of 4 bases from V and 5 bases from J, the junction contained 8 bases not matched to a gene. Germline V CDR1 and CDR2: SEHNR, FQNEAQ (reference sequence). The CDR3 spans 15 residues. CDR3 coding DNA: TGTGCCAGCAGCTCATACAGGGGGCAAGGGACTGAAGCTTTCTTT. It is translated as CASSSYRGQGTEAFF.

J is TRBJ2-7 and V is TRBV10-3, with 9 positions matching TRBD1. J was trimmed by 1 base and V by 0 bases; bases with no gene match: 13. The germline V gene has CDR1 ENHRY and CDR2 SYGVKD. This CDR3 region has 19 residues. The CDR3 here is CAISESRIWRDRASYEQYF. The CDR3 nucleotides are TGTGCCATCAGTGAGTCGAGGATTTGGAGGGACAGGGCTTCCTACGAGCAGTACTTC.

The rearrangement links TRBV19 to TRBJ1-2; 10 positions agree with TRBD1. CDR1 LNHDA and CDR2 SQIVND come from the germline V gene (reference sequence). After removal of 3 bases from V and 2 bases from J, the junction contained 3 bases not matched to a gene. The CDR3 contains 15 residues. This CDR3 is CASSIMGQGNYGYTF. CDR3 nucleotides: TGTGCCAGTAGTATTATGGGACAGGGGAACTATGGCTACACCTTC.

This chain links TRBV4-1 with TRBJ1-2; D not resolved. Germline V gene lookup returns CDR1 MGHRA and CDR2 YSYEKL. Trimming shortened V by 1 base and J by 8 bases, and 17 bases separated the two germline ends. The CDR3 runs 15 residues. CDR3 coding DNA: TGCGCCAGCAGCCAAGTTCCCCTCACCCGGTGGGGCTACACCTTC. Its translation is CASSQVPLTRWGYTF.

The chain combines TRBV7-2 with TRBJ2-7; TRBD2 matches at 13 bases. Germline V gene lookup returns CDR1 SGHTA and CDR2 FQGNSA. The V segment lost 5 bases and the J segment 0 bases; nucleotides outside the gene matches: 13. This CDR3 region has 19 residues. The DNA of the CDR3 is TGTGCCAGCAGCAAAGAGAGACTAGCGGGAGGATCAAGCTCCTACGAGCAGTACTTC. This translates into CASSKERLAGGSSSYEQYF.

V is TRBV15 and J is TRBJ2-3, with D tentatively TRBD2 (6 bases). V dropped 9 bases and J dropped 0 bases, with 10 bases sitting between them. Germline assignment: CDR1 LNHNV and CDR2 YYDKDF (reference sequence). The CDR3 sequence is 13 residues long. In nucleotides, the CDR3 is TGTGCCACAGGCGGGATTAGCACAGATACGCAGTATTTT. Its protein is CATGGISTDTQYF. Drawing the rest from reference TRBV15 and TRBJ2-3, the complete variable domain is DAMVIQNPRYQVTQFGKPVTLSCSQTLNHNVMYWYQQKSSQAPKLLFHYYDKDFNNEADTPDNFQSRRPNTSFCFLDIRSPGLGDTAMYLCATGGISTDTQYFGPGTRLTVL.

V gene TRBV29-1 combines with J gene TRBJ2-3; possibly TRBD2 for D (5 bases). The V gene lost 6 bases and the J gene lost 0 bases, with 13 bases spanning the gap. The CDR3 runs 14 residues. Germline lookup yields CDR1 SQVTM and CDR2 ANQGSEA. The CDR3 protein is CSVGDARSTDTQYF. DNA for the CDR3: TGCAGCGTGGGAGACGCGCGAAGCACAGATACGCAGTATTTT.

V and J are TRBV15 and TRBJ2-2, with D possibly TRBD1 on 5 matching bases. Looked up from germline, CDR1 is LNHNV and CDR2 is YYDKDF (reference sequence). This CDR3 region has 18 residues. The V end was cut by 0 bases, the J end by 0 bases, with 14 bases between. This CDR3 is CATSRDYIGQTNTGELFF. The CDR3 nucleotides are TGTGCCACCAGCAGAGATTATATCGGACAAACGAACACCGGGGAGCTGTTTTTT.

The V call is TRBV29-1, the J call TRBJ1-1; D possibly corresponds to TRBD1 (5 bases). Per germline, CDR1 SQVTM and CDR2 ANQGSEA. V shed 4 bases and J shed 4 bases, with 7 bases lying between them. The CDR3 has 11 residues. The CDR3 here is CSVVGGTEAFF. The DNA of the CDR3 is TGCAGCGTTGTGGGGGGCACTGAAGCTTTCTTT.

The rearrangement links TRBV5-1 to TRBJ2-3; the D is unclear. V lost 0 bases and J 1 base, leaving 12 bases between the germline ends. This CDR3 contains 16 residues. Germline assignment: CDR1 SGHRS and CDR2 YFSETQ. The CDR3 sequence: CASSLVVLSGTDTQYF. DNA of the CDR3: TGCGCCAGCAGCTTGGTTGTCTTGAGCGGCACAGATACGCAGTATTTT. The variable domain in full, completed from reference TRBV5-1 and TRBJ2-3, reads KAGVTQTPRYLIKTRGQQVTLSCSPISGHRSVSWYQQTPGQGLQFLFEYFSETQRNKGNFPGRFSGRQFSNSRSEMNVSTLELGDSALYLCASSLVVLSGTDTQYFGPGTRLTVL.

The chain carries TRBV5-1 and TRBJ1-1; D gene ambiguous. From germline, CDR1 is SGHRS and CDR2 YFSETQ. Deletions cut 4 bases from V and 1 base from J, with 14 bases between. This CDR3 contains 15 residues. The CDR3, as DNA: TGCGCCAGCAGCCCCTACAGTACAGCGAACACTGAAGCTTTCTTT. Its protein product is CASSPYSTANTEAFF.

CDR3 in DNA: TGTGCCAGTAGTATAGCGGGGGGGGTGGGTCAGCCCCAGCATTTT. This encodes CASSIAGGVGQPQHF. This rearrangement joins TRBV19 to TRBJ1-5, with a weak D call TRBD1 (5 bases). V lost 1 base and J 6 bases, leaving 13 bases between the germline ends. Germline V gene lookup returns CDR1 LNHDA and CDR2 SQIVND (reference sequence). CDR3 length: 15 residues.

V gene TRBV4-2 combines with J gene TRBJ2-7, with D possibly TRBD2 on 5 matching bases. Trimming pared 0 bases from V and 3 bases from J, leaving 15 bases between. The CDR3 sequence is 16 residues long. Germline CDR1 and CDR2: LGHNA and YNFKEQ. The CDR3 loop reads CASSQEWRPLVYEQYF. The CDR3 DNA reads TGTGCCAGCAGCCAAGAATGGAGGCCCTTGGTCTACGAGCAGTACTTC.

This chain links TRBV6-5 with TRBJ1-3; 7 positions agree with TRBD1. The CDR3 has 14 residues. CDR1 MNHEY and CDR2 SVGAGI come from the germline V gene. J gave up 3 bases and V 5 bases, and 4 bases lay outside the gene matches. The CDR3: CASSRDSIGNTIYF. CDR3 DNA: TGTGCCAGCAGTCGGGACAGTATTGGAAACACCATATATTTT.

CDR3 coding DNA: TGTGCCAGCAGCTTGTTTACAGGGGGAATCGGTTCTGATTATTCACCCCTCCACTTT. Residues: CASSLFTGGIGSDYSPLHF. The gene calls are TRBV5-6 and TRBJ1-6; 8 nucleotides match TRBD1. CDR3 length: 19 residues. Germline CDR1 and CDR2: SGHDT and YYEEEE. The ends lost 1 base at V and 8 bases at J; junction bases unmatched: 17.

The chain has TRBV7-3 and TRBJ2-1; 11 bases match TRBD2. CDR3 length equals 16 residues. V gave up 3 bases and J gave up 10 bases; unmatched junction bases: 11. Germline CDR1 SGHTA, CDR2 FQGTGA. Here the CDR3 reads CASSFGITSGSKEQFF. The DNA of the CDR3 is TGTGCCAGCAGCTTCGGGATAACTAGCGGGAGTAAGGAGCAGTTCTTC.

The chain recombines TRBV25-1 with TRBJ1-6, with 9 nucleotides matching TRBD1. The CDR3 length is 15 residues. Trimming cost V 3 bases and J 10 bases; bases outside gene matches: 7. CDR1 is MGHDK and CDR2 is SYGVNS in the germline V gene. Here the CDR3 reads CASSEHGTGQSPLHF. The DNA of the CDR3 is TGTGCCAGCAGTGAGCACGGGACAGGGCAATCACCCCTCCACTTT.

The chain carries TRBV5-4 and TRBJ1-1, with D possibly being TRBD1 (5 bases). CDR1 SGHNT and CDR2 YYREEE come from the germline V gene (reference sequence). This CDR3 has 14 amino acids. V was clipped by 3 bases and J by 4 bases, with 13 bases between them. As DNA, the CDR3 is TGTGCCAGCAGCTCGGGACCGGGGGGCACTGAAGCTTTCTTT. It specifies CASSSGPGGTEAFF.

V and J are TRBV7-8 and TRBJ1-1; possible D gene TRBD1, 5 bases. This CDR3 region has 14 residues. Germline V CDR1 and CDR2: SGHVS, FQNEAQ. V was cut by 2 bases and J by 7 bases, with 14 bases left in between. The CDR3 protein is CASSLLGQEHEAFF. CDR3 nucleotide sequence: TGTGCCAGCAGCTTATTGGGGCAGGAACATGAAGCTTTCTTT. Full variable domain (missing parts from reference TRBV7-8 and TRBJ1-1): GAGVSQSPRYKVAKRGQDVALRCDPISGHVSLFWYQQALGQGPEFLTYFQNEAQLDKSGLPSDRFFAERPEGSVSTLKIQRTQQEDSAVYLCASSLLGQEHEAFFGQGTRLTVV.

The rearrangement links TRBV18 to TRBJ2-1, with 12 nucleotides matching TRBD2. V lost 3 bases, J lost 4 bases, and 4 bases stayed unmatched. Germline assignment: CDR1 KGHSH and CDR2 LQKENI. This CDR3 contains 16 residues. The CDR3 reads CASSPRTSGEYNEQFF. DNA for the CDR3: TGTGCCAGCTCACCCCGGACTAGCGGGGAGTACAATGAGCAGTTCTTC.

This clone has a handful of counts. This chain joins TRBV6-1 and TRBJ2-7, with 7 bases that match TRBD2. After removal of 0 bases from V and 2 bases from J, the junction contained 7 bases not matched to a gene. CDR1 and CDR2 (germline): MNHNS, SASEGT. The CDR3 runs 16 residues. CDR3 nucleotide sequence: TGTGCCAGCAGTGAAGCGGGCGGGGGTGCTACCTACGAGCAGTACTTC. This translates into CASSEAGGGATYEQYF.